This T cell receptor beta chain was documented in a study of cytomegalovirus exposure and HLA in healthy donors. PCR employed 60 Vbeta and 13 Jbeta primers. The assay was immunoSEQ multiplex PCR, and TCRdb's table has in-frame clones only and misses some. Of 80,000 to 100,000 clones in the sample, approximately 73% were seen once. V was cut by 0 bases and J by 0 bases, with 7 bases left in between. This CDR3 has 15 amino acids. The germline gives CDR1 MNHNY, CDR2 SVGAGI (reference sequence). The sequencing input was PBMCs. The chain has TRBV6-6 and TRBJ2-3; no firm D call. The source of this sequence is a man aged 40-55 years in good health and CMV-seronegative. CDR3 sequence reads: CASSYSSQSTDTQYF. Here the CDR3 DNA reads TGTGCCAGCAGTTACTCAAGTCAGAGCACAGATACGCAGTATTTT.